Detailed here is one T cell receptor beta chain. Its antigen is not known. This sample stems from a study of CD4 T cells in relation to SARS-CoV-2 and coronaviruses. Study-wide background: ViraFEST: approximately eleven-day antigen culture of PBMCs, then TCR beta CDR3 sequencing. Study-level findings and limits: This crossreactivity analysis covered spike protein alone, no other viral proteins.

Sequencing used immunoSEQ multiplex PCR; TCRdb keeps in-frame clones, though not all of them. Of some 35,000 clones in the sample, approximately 81% were seen once. CDR3 length: 15 residues. The V gene lost 4 bases and the J gene lost 0 bases, with 10 bases spanning the gap. Per the germline V gene, CDR1 is LGHNA and CDR2 is YSLEER. V is TRBV4-3 and J is TRBJ2-1; D gene unclear. The receptor was derived from an adult with COVID-19. What was sequenced was naive CD4+ T cells from PBMCs, cultured in vitro. Subset here: naive CD4+ T cells isolated by negative enrichment. The CDR3 DNA follows: TGCGCCAGCAGCCGGGCCCCAAGCTCCTACAATGAGCAGTTCTTC. Amino acid sequence: CASSRAPSSYNEQFF.